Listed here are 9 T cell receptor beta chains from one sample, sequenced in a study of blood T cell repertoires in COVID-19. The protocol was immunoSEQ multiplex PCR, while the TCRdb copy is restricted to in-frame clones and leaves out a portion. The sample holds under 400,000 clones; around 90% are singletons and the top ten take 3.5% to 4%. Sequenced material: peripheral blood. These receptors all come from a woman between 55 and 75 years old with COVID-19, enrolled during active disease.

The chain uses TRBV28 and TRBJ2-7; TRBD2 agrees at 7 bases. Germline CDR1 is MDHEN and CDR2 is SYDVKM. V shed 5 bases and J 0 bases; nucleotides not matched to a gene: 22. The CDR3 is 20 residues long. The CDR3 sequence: CASSRGRAGTTRWGSYEQYF. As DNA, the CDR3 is TGTGCCAGCAGTCGAGGGAGGGCGGGAACCACCCGGTGGGGCTCCTACGAGCAGTACTTC.

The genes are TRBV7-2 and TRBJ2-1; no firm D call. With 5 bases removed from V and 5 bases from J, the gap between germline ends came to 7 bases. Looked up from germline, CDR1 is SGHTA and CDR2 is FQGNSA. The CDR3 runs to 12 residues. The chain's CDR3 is CASSPGNNEQFF. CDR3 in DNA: TGTGCCAGCAGCCCGGGTAACAATGAGCAGTTCTTC. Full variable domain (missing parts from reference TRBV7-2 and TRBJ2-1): GAGVSQSPSNKVTEKGKDVELRCDPISGHTALYWYRQSLGQGLEFLIYFQGNSAPDKSGLPSDRFSAERTGGSVSTLTIQRTQQEDSAVYLCASSPGNNEQFFGPGTRLTVL.

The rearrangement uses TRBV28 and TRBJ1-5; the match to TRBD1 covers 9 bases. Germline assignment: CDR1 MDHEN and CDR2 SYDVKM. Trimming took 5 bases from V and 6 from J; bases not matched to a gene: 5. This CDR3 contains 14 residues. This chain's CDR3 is CASSPGTGSQPQHF. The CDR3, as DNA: TGTGCCAGCAGTCCGGGGACAGGGTCTCAGCCCCAGCATTTT. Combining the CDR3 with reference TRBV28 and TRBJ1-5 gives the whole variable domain DVKVTQSSRYLVKRTGEKVFLECVQDMDHENMFWYRQDPGLGLRLIYFSYDVKMKEKGDIPEGYSVSREKKERFSLILESASTNQTSMYLCASSPGTGSQPQHFGDGTRLSIL.

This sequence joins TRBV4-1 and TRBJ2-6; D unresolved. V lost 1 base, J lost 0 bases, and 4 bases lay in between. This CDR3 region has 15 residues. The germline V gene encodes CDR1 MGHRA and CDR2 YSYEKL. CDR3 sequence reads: CASSQAGSGANVLTF. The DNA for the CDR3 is TGCGCCAGCAGCCAAGCCGGCTCTGGGGCCAACGTCCTGACTTTC.

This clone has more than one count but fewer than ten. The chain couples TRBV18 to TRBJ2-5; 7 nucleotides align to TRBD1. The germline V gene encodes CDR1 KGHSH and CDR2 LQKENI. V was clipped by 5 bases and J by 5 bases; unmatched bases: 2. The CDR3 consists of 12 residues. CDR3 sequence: CASSAQGETQYF. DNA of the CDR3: TGTGCCAGCTCAGCACAGGGGGAGACCCAGTACTTC. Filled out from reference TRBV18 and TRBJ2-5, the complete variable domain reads NAGVMQNPRHLVRRRGQEARLRCSPMKGHSHVYWYRQLPEEGLKFMVYLQKENIIDESGMPKERFSAEFPKEGPSILRIQQVVRGDSAAYFCASSAQGETQYFGPGTRLLVL.

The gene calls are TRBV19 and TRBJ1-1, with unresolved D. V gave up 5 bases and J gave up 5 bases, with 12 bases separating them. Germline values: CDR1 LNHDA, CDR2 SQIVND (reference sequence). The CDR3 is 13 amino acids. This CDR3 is CASSGVSGTEAFF. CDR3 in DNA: TGTGCCAGTAGTGGGGTTTCGGGAACTGAAGCTTTCTTT.

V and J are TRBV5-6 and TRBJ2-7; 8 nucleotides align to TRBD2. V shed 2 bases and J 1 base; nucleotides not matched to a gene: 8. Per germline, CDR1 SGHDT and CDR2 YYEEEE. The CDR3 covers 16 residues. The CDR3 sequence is CASSFIGRGSSYEQYF. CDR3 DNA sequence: TGTGCCAGCAGCTTTATCGGGAGGGGGAGTTCCTACGAGCAGTACTTC.

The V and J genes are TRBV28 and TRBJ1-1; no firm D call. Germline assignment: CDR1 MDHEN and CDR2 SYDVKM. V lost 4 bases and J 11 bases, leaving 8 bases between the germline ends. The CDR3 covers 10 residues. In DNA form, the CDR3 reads TGTGCCAGCAGTTCAAATGTGGCTTTCTTT. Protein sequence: CASSSNVAFF. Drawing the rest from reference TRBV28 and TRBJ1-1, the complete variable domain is DVKVTQSSRYLVKRTGEKVFLECVQDMDHENMFWYRQDPGLGLRLIYFSYDVKMKEKGDIPEGYSVSREKKERFSLILESASTNQTSMYLCASSSNVAFFGQGTRLTVV.

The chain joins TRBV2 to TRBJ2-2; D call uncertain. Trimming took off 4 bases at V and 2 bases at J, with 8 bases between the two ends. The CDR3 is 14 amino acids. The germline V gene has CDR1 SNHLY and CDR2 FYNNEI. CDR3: CASSARTNTGELFF. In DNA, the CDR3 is TGTGCCAGCAGTGCCAGAACCAACACCGGGGAGCTGTTTTTT.